This T cell receptor (beta chain) was sequenced for a study of identifying expanded T cells in peripheral blood (dated by TCRdb to the late 2010s). For context, the study as a whole: Technical replicates were generated by sequencing separate aliquots of the same genomic DNA pool, and four replicates were compared pairwise.

During the collection period, no infections or other immune events were recorded for the healthy donors. Healthy-donor blood repertoires served as a training cohort to calibrate time-dependent variance in a beta-binomial model of T-cell clone differential abundance. There were roughly 10 healthy donors in the training cohort, of whom 3 were female and 7 were male. On average the donors were 43 years old, and their ages spanned about 29 to 64 years. Whole blood from each healthy donor was obtained from a commercial supplier and was collected at three time points roughly 14 days apart. For immunosequencing, genomic DNA was extracted from whole blood that had not been sorted. Points the paper makes about the study in general: Both the number of clones called differentially abundant and the false-positive rate were significantly reduced by the beta-binomial model across all healthy-donor time intervals. The binomial model flagged roughly 1.1 differentially abundant clones between technical replicates, compared with approximately 16 over two weeks and 19 to 20 over about four weeks. In all healthy donors, the variance in clone template counts between samples taken 2 to 3 weeks apart rose significantly as total template count increased. The authors expected that biological variance in healthy repertoires might rise further over much longer intervals, such as months to years.

For CDR1 and CDR2, the germline V gene (reference sequence) lists SEHNR and FQNEAQ. Taken from cysteine to phenylalanine, the CDR3 has 15 residues. This entry keeps only the CDR3 DNA: 45 bases, framed from base 1. V loses 1 base of germline sequence and J loses 0 bases, and the interval between the two ends is 9 bases. About this clone: It has no known antigen specificity. No much larger clone exists at a distance of one base, and base qualities are not known.

TCRbeta CDR3 regions were profiled by bias-controlled multiplex PCR amplification of genomic DNA with the immunoSEQ Assay. As for how the authors treated the data: The absolute abundance of each unique TCRbeta CDR3 region was quantified after sequences were collapsed and filtered. Differential abundance was tested with two models: a binomial (Fisher-equivalent) model and a beta-binomial model that adds time-dependent variance fitted from healthy donors. Any clone with fewer than 5 combined templates was excluded, and a clone was called differentially abundant if its Benjamini-Hochberg FDR was below 0.01. In the beta-binomial model, variance was expressed as a function of the total template count across the two samples, in the form v = (b*log(k)+a)^2. TCRdb re-hosts the immuneACCESS table, in-frame sequences only. Its copies lack some clones; in the studies checked, an unresolved V gene accounts for under half of them, and the cause for the rest is not known. V and J calls plus clone size are reproduced from that table; the DNA served to infer D and trimming. Across this sample there are 80,000 or so clones, with around four fifths seen only once. More than 15% of the sample is in the top ten clones.

Input material: blood. The rearrangement combines TRBV7-9 with TRBJ1-2; the best D guess is TRBD1, with 6 bases matching. This TCR was recovered from a person aged 18 to 75 in good health. The CDR3 loop reads CASSLGQAPNYGYTF. The nucleotide sequence reads as follows: TGTGCCAGCAGCTTAGGACAGGCTCCTAACTATGGCTACACCTTC.